The rows below give T cell receptor beta chains drawn from one sample of a study of blood T cell repertoires in COVID-19. Here immunoSEQ multiplex PCR was the method, and the copy in TCRdb shows in-frame clones only, minus some. Of 250,000 or so clones listed, nearly 90% are singletons. Sequenced material: peripheral blood. Receptors originate from a woman between 40 and 50 years old who had recovered from COVID-19. Each CDR3 is given with its conserved first and last residue. The order of the fields is D gene, clone size, V gene, J gene, CDR3 protein, CDR3 DNA. The D gene is left open where the match is weak. Some rows have no size entry. The others give once, few or many, or a class for an expanded clone.

-	-	TRBV5-1	TRBJ2-5	CASSFGADQETQYF	TGCGCCAGCAGCTTTGGGGCCGATCAAGAGACCCAGTACTTC
-	-	TRBV6-5	TRBJ1-2	CASSYEQLYGYTF	TGTGCCAGCAGTTACGAACAGCTCTATGGCTACACCTTC
TRBD1	-	TRBV5-4	TRBJ2-3	CASRGQGRTDTQYF	TGTGCCAGCAGAGGACAGGGGCGCACAGATACGCAGTATTTT
-	-	TRBV12-5	TRBJ1-2	CASGNPARDISFPYTF	TGTGCTAGTGGCAACCCAGCCCGGGACATTTCTTTCCCCTACACCTTC
-	-	TRBV18	TRBJ2-2	CASSPTRVNTGELFF	TGTGCCAGCTCCCCAACCCGGGTTAACACCGGGGAGCTGTTTTTT
TRBD1	-	TRBV19	TRBJ2-3	CASSMKETGVTDTQYF	TGTGCCAGTAGTATGAAGGAGACAGGGGTAACAGATACGCAGTATTTT
-	-	TRBV7-9	TRBJ1-1	CASSRRTGMNTEAFF	TGTGCCAGCAGCCGGAGGACGGGTATGAACACTGAAGCTTTCTTT
-	once	TRBV5-4	TRBJ1-2	CASSRGSFSLEGYTF	TGTGCCAGCAGCCGCGGGTCTTTTAGCCTGGAAGGCTACACCTTC
-	-	TRBV19	TRBJ1-5	CATDIRGFGQPQHF	TGTGCCACGGACATAAGGGGTTTTGGTCAGCCCCAGCATTTT
-	once	TRBV7-9	TRBJ1-2	CASSLSGDHGYTF	TGTGCCAGCAGCTTGTCAGGGGACCATGGCTACACCTTC
TRBD2	once	TRBV6-1	TRBJ2-1	CASSEFPPPGLKNEQFF	TGTGCCAGCAGTGAATTCCCGCCGCCGGGACTAAAGAATGAGCAGTTCTTC
-	-	TRBV5-5	TRBJ1-3	CASSFIQGTGNTIYF	TGTGCCAGCAGCTTTATACAGGGAACTGGAAACACCATATATTTT